This TCR beta chain was observed in a study of T cell responses to AZD1222 COVID-19 vaccine (dated by TCRdb to 2020 to 2023). Concerning the study at large: AZD1222 recipients given second doses at about 4 weeks or at about 12 weeks were pooled, since spike-specific TCR depth and breadth were not found to differ between the two schedules. TCR sequencing was performed for more than 230 trial participants, of whom about 200 were given two doses of AZD1222 and around 25 were given two doses of MenACWY control vaccine. Enrollment into the trials was organized by age into subgroups of 18-55, 56-69 and 70-plus years, and those subgroups contained about 160, 30 and 59 TCR-sequenced participants, respectively. Overall study results and their limits: A significant rise in spike-specific TCR breadth and depth was observed after two AZD1222 doses relative to day 0 and relative to MenACWY recipients. Participants were mostly white British and included more females than males, and it was suggested by the authors that clonal diversity may have been underestimated. The 56-69-year group was small, and its depth increase did not reach significance, likely because of low power. Nearly half of unique spike-specific TCRs reportedly recognized epitopes outside regions mutated in the B.1.351 and B.1.1.7 variants. The vaccine-associated CD4 TCRs covered the entire spike protein, and the dominant responses fell in regions 160-218 and 743-854. Only a handful of AZD1222 recipients were SARS-CoV-2 seropositive at baseline, limiting conclusions about previously exposed vaccinees. Because no day 14 peak-response samples were available, the repertoires could be characterized only after the peak T cell response.

Comments on this clone: The antigen it recognizes is unknown. A junction boundary mismatches the germline segment, possibly from a read error.

The CDR3 regions of human TCRbeta chains were analyzed by immunosequencing. The paper's processing steps were these. Repertoire TCRs were checked for matches against a reference library of SARS-CoV-2-specific TCRs that had been generated using the MIRA antigen-specificity platform. Breadth was defined as the fraction of unique TCRs that were SARS-CoV-2-associated. Depth was defined as the fraction of total T cells that were SARS-CoV-2-associated. Using the MIRA data, each spike-specific TCR was assigned both to the spike region to which the TCR was reactive and to a CD4 or CD8 class. Log10-transformed breadth and depth values were compared by one-way ANOVA with Sidak's multiple comparisons tests. TCRdb stores this immuneACCESS table with in-frame sequences only. Part of the clones is absent; in the studies checked, under half of the shortfall reflects unresolved V genes, and no reason is known for the rest. V and J calls and clone size are given by that table; D and trimming were obtained from the DNA. Counted in this sample were some 140,000 clones; about 88% of them appeared once. Around 3.1% of the sample is held by the ten biggest clonotypes.

This sample's time point label indicates: baseline before first vaccination. Samples from vaccinated people were obtained from the UK trials COV001 and COV002, which included a single-blind randomized controlled phase 2/3 trial of AZD1222 (ChAdOx1 nCoV-19) in healthy adults. For TCRbeta chain sequencing, PBMC samples from trial participants were taken at day 0 and at day 28 after the second dose. Measured from the cysteine to the phenylalanine, the CDR3 is 12 residues long. Solely the CDR3 DNA is kept, with 36 bases framed from the first base. Looking up the germline V gene yields CDR1 SGHRS and CDR2 YFSETQ.

The material sequenced was peripheral blood, taken on day 0 of AZD1222 vaccination. The TCR was taken from an adult in good health. The chain is encoded by TRBV5-1 joined to TRBJ2-7; 10 bases in the middle match TRBD1. Here is the DNA: TGCGCCAGCAGCTTGGAGGGCGGGACAGGGGTTTTC. It translates to CASSLEGGTGVF.